These 24 T cell receptor beta chains came from one sample sequenced in a study of blood T cell repertoires in COVID-19. Here immunoSEQ multiplex PCR was the method, and the copy in TCRdb shows in-frame clones only, minus some. The sample lists just under 350,000 clones; 87% were seen once. The source material was peripheral blood. These receptors all stem from a woman in her forties or fifties with COVID-19, enrolled during active disease.

The V gene is TRBV4-1, the J gene TRBJ2-3; 12 bases fit TRBD2. Looked up from germline, CDR1 is MGHRA and CDR2 is YSYEKL. The V and J ends lost 3 bases and 5 bases, in that order; junction bases with no gene match: 3. The CDR3 covers 15 residues. CDR3: CASSHQGLAGDTQYF. Here the CDR3 DNA reads TGCGCCAGCAGCCACCAGGGACTAGCGGGAGATACGCAGTATTTT.

CDR3 bases: TGTGCCACACAGACAGGGTTCTATGAGCAGTTCTTC. Encoded protein: CATQTGFYEQFF. J is TRBJ2-1 and V is TRBV19, with 7 bases matching TRBD1. The CDR3 has 12 amino acids. Unmatched junction bases numbered 8, after V lost 10 bases and J lost 8 bases. Germline values: CDR1 LNHDA, CDR2 SQIVND (reference sequence).

The chain employs TRBV27 and TRBJ2-1; 11 positions agree with TRBD2. From germline, CDR1 is MNHEY and CDR2 SMNVEV (reference sequence). The CDR3 is 16 residues long. J gave up 1 base and V 5 bases, and 4 bases lay outside the gene matches. CDR3 residues: CASSTTSGSSYNEQFF. The DNA for the CDR3 is TGTGCCAGCAGTACCACTAGCGGGAGTTCCTACAATGAGCAGTTCTTC.

This rearrangement joins TRBV9 to TRBJ1-1; 10 bases are a match to TRBD1. This CDR3 has 17 residues. J lost 4 bases, V lost 3 bases, and 12 bases had no gene match. Germline V gene lookup returns CDR1 SGDLS and CDR2 YYNGEE. This CDR3 reads CASSALMGQGRGTEAFF. CDR3 DNA sequence: TGTGCCAGCAGCGCGTTGATGGGACAGGGGAGAGGCACTGAAGCTTTCTTT.

This rearrangement joins TRBV19 to TRBJ2-7; 8 positions agree with TRBD1. Germline CDR1 reads LNHDA; CDR2 reads SQIVND (reference sequence). The CDR3 length is 14 residues. V was pared by 4 bases and J by 2 bases, with 4 bases of the junction left unmatched. The DNA for the CDR3 is TGTGCCAGTAGTACACGGACAGGGCCCTACGAGCAGTACTTC. Translation: CASSTRTGPYEQYF.

This chain joins TRBV12-3 or TRBV12-4 and TRBJ2-7; D ambiguous. The CDR3 totals 11 residues. Between the trimmed V and J ends, which lost 3 bases and 4 bases, there was a span of 4 bases. The CDR3 DNA reads TGTGCCAGCAGTTTGGAGTACGAGCAGTACTTC. Translating gives CASSLEYEQYF.

This rearrangement joins TRBV3-1 (or the pseudogene TRBV3-2) to TRBJ2-3, with 10 bases fitting TRBD2. The CDR3 covers 16 residues. Trimming took 4 bases from V and 0 from J; bases not matched to a gene: 4. The V gene's germline CDR1 is LGHDT and CDR2 YNNKEL (reference sequence). This CDR3 reads CASSRGTSASTDTQYF. CDR3 bases: TGTGCCAGCAGCCGTGGGACTAGCGCAAGCACAGATACGCAGTATTTT.

The chain carries TRBV29-1 and TRBJ2-7, with 12 bases lining up with TRBD2. Per the germline V gene, CDR1 is SQVTM and CDR2 is ANQGSEA. This CDR3 is 14 amino acids long. The junction had 1 base not matched to a gene; V was cut back by 2 bases and J by 2 bases. The CDR3 is CSVERTSGAYEQYF. CDR3 sequence (DNA): TGCAGCGTTGAAAGGACTAGCGGGGCCTACGAGCAGTACTTC.

The CDR3 loop is CASSLQRGSTYEQYF. CDR3 nucleotide sequence: TGTGCCAGCAGCCTACAAAGGGGCAGCACCTACGAGCAGTACTTC. The V and J genes are TRBV7-2 and TRBJ2-7; possible D gene TRBD1, 5 bases. Germline-derived CDR1 and CDR2 are SGHTA and FQGNSA. There are 15 residues in the CDR3. V gave up 5 bases and J gave up 2 bases, with 16 bases separating them.

The table lists this clone with a count of one. The CDR3 is CASSEGARGTEAFF. In DNA form, the CDR3 reads TGTGCCAGCAGTGAGGGGGCGAGGGGGACTGAAGCTTTCTTT. This chain connects TRBV6-1 to TRBJ1-1; D is perhaps TRBD1 (6 bases). V was cut by 3 bases and J by 5 bases, with 13 bases left in between. Germline V gene data show CDR1 as MNHNS and CDR2 as SASEGT. The CDR3 contains 14 residues.

The rearrangement links TRBV5-1 to TRBJ2-1, with TRBD2 matching 10 bases. Trimming took 0 bases from V and 9 from J; bases not matched to a gene: 9. Germline CDR1 and CDR2: SGHRS and YFSETQ. There are 16 residues in the CDR3. The CDR3 is CASSLAVPGLASEQFF. The CDR3 coding sequence is TGCGCCAGCAGCTTGGCCGTCCCGGGACTAGCGTCTGAGCAGTTCTTC.

This clone was seen a single time. The rearrangement links TRBV27 to TRBJ2-7, with D possibly TRBD2 on 5 matching bases. The V end lost 2 bases, the J end lost 3 bases, and 14 bases lay between the germline ends. Germline assignment: CDR1 MNHEY and CDR2 SMNVEV (reference sequence). This CDR3 is 15 amino acids long. CDR3 protein: CASSLASGRSYEQYF. The CDR3 nucleotides are TGTGCCAGCAGTTTAGCTTCGGGAAGGAGCTACGAGCAGTACTTC.

J is TRBJ1-5 and V is TRBV6-6; a weak D match, TRBD1 (5 bases). This CDR3 spans 15 amino acids. V gave up 6 bases and J gave up 6 bases, with 18 bases separating them. CDR1 and CDR2 (germline): MNHNY, SVGAGI (reference sequence). The CDR3 DNA is TGTGCCAGCAGCGGGTCAGGGCGGAATGGTCAGCCCCAGCATTTT. Amino acids: CASSGSGRNGQPQHF.

This chain uses TRBV6-5 with TRBJ2-7, with TRBD2 as a possible D gene (6 bases). The V end lost 0 bases, the J end lost 3 bases, and 15 bases lay between the germline ends. In germline, CDR1 is MNHEY, CDR2 SVGAGI. The CDR3 is 16 residues long. The CDR3 here is CASSYSSSVPFYEQYF. For the CDR3, the DNA is TGTGCCAGCAGTTACTCATCTAGCGTCCCGTTCTACGAGCAGTACTTC.

In this sample, this clone turned up a few times. This chain uses TRBV18 with TRBJ2-7; unclear D gene. V lost 0 bases, J lost 3 bases, and 9 bases lay in between. CDR1 is KGHSH, CDR2 LQKENI, per germline. The CDR3 is 14 residues long. The CDR3 DNA reads TGTGCCAGCTCACCACCATCTGTTATCTACGAGCAGTACTTC. This encodes CASSPPSVIYEQYF. Full variable domain (outside the CDR3, taken from reference TRBV18 and TRBJ2-7): NAGVMQNPRHLVRRRGQEARLRCSPMKGHSHVYWYRQLPEEGLKFMVYLQKENIIDESGMPKERFSAEFPKEGPSILRIQQVVRGDSAAYFCASSPPSVIYEQYFGPGTRLTVT.

The chain couples TRBV5-5 to TRBJ2-1; 9 bases agree with TRBD2. The junction had 4 bases not matched to a gene; V was cut back by 2 bases and J by 4 bases. This CDR3 has 15 residues. Germline V CDR1 and CDR2: SGHKS, YYEKEE (reference sequence). CDR3 in amino acids: CASSLLAGAYNEQFF. CDR3 DNA: TGTGCCAGCAGCTTATTAGCGGGAGCATACAATGAGCAGTTCTTC.

This clone was seen only once. The chain uses TRBV7-6 and TRBJ2-5; 7 bases agree with TRBD1. The germline CDR1 and CDR2 sequences are SGHVS and FNYEAQ. Trimming removed 5 bases from V and 5 bases from J; junction bases left unmatched: 8. The CDR3 sequence is 14 residues long. DNA for the CDR3: TGTGCCAGCAGCCCTACAGGGGAACGGGAGACCCAGTACTTC. Protein sequence: CASSPTGERETQYF. Based on the CDR3 plus reference TRBV7-6 and TRBJ2-5, the full variable domain is GAGVSQSPRYKVTKRGQDVALRCDPISGHVSLYWYRQALGQGPEFLTYFNYEAQQDKSGLPNDRFSAERPEGSISTLTIQRTEQRDSAMYRCASSPTGERETQYFGPGTRLLVL.

The chain uses TRBV5-1 and TRBJ2-3, with TRBD2 matching 8 bases. Germline lookup yields CDR1 SGHRS and CDR2 YFSETQ. The V and J ends lost 0 bases and 9 bases, in that order; junction bases with no gene match: 12. This CDR3 contains 16 residues. CDR3 region: CASSLAQALAGRTQYF. Written as DNA, the CDR3 is TGCGCCAGCAGCTTGGCCCAGGCTCTAGCGGGCAGAACGCAGTATTTT. The full variable domain, its missing parts supplied by reference TRBV5-1 and TRBJ2-3, is KAGVTQTPRYLIKTRGQQVTLSCSPISGHRSVSWYQQTPGQGLQFLFEYFSETQRNKGNFPGRFSGRQFSNSRSEMNVSTLELGDSALYLCASSLAQALAGRTQYFGPGTRLTVL.

The CDR3: CASSRGTDSGNTIYF. CDR3 nucleotide sequence: TGTGCCAGCAGCCGCGGGACGGACTCTGGAAACACCATATATTTT. This rearrangement joins TRBV3-1 (or the pseudogene TRBV3-2) to TRBJ1-3, with TRBD1 as a possible D gene (5 bases). Germline lookup yields CDR1 LGHDT and CDR2 YNNKEL (reference sequence). CDR3 size: 15 residues. V shed 4 bases and J shed 0 bases, with 10 bases lying between them.

J is TRBJ2-1 and V is TRBV29-1, with D possibly TRBD1 on 5 matching bases. The germline V and J ends were trimmed by 7 bases and 4 bases, with 14 bases remaining between them. This CDR3 spans 13 amino acids. Germline CDR1 reads SQVTM; CDR2 reads ANQGSEA. This CDR3 is CSARQGKYNEQFF. CDR3 coding DNA: TGCAGCGCCCGCCAGGGAAAATACAATGAGCAGTTCTTC.

Concerning this clone itself: The germline gene is not matched at one end of the junction; a read error may be the cause. The rearrangement links TRBV13 to TRBJ2-2; 9 nucleotides match TRBD2. The CDR3 is 18 amino acids. Germline CDR1 PRHDT, CDR2 FYEKMQ (reference sequence). CDR3 bases: TGTGCCAGCAGCTCCAAACTCAGGACTAGCGCGAAAACCGGGGAGCTGTTTTTT. Translation gives CASSSKLRTSAKTGELFF.

The V and J genes are TRBV7-9 and TRBJ2-2; 9 bases are shared with TRBD1. Unmatched junction bases numbered 13, after V lost 8 bases and J lost 3 bases. The CDR3 covers 17 residues. Per germline, CDR1 SEHNR and CDR2 FQNEAQ (reference sequence). CDR3 in DNA: TGTGCCAGCCAAACTCAATCCGGGACAGGGCACACCGGGGAGCTGTTTTTT. Residues: CASQTQSGTGHTGELFF.

As DNA, the CDR3 is TGCGCCAGCAGCCAAGATGCGATTGATTCACCCCTCCACTTT. Protein product: CASSQDAIDSPLHF. The chain links TRBV4-3 to TRBJ1-6, with no clear D. Trimming took off 0 bases at V and 8 bases at J, with 8 bases between the two ends. Germline V gene lookup returns CDR1 LGHNA and CDR2 YSLEER. The CDR3 runs to 14 residues.

This chain joins TRBV7-9 and TRBJ1-1, with 10 positions matching TRBD1. This CDR3 contains 14 residues. CDR1 is SEHNR, CDR2 FQNEAQ, per germline (reference sequence). V shed 6 bases and J 3 bases; nucleotides not matched to a gene: 4. CDR3 nucleotides: TGTGCCAGCAGGCGGACAGGGGGGTACACTGAAGCTTTCTTT. As protein: CASRRTGGYTEAFF.